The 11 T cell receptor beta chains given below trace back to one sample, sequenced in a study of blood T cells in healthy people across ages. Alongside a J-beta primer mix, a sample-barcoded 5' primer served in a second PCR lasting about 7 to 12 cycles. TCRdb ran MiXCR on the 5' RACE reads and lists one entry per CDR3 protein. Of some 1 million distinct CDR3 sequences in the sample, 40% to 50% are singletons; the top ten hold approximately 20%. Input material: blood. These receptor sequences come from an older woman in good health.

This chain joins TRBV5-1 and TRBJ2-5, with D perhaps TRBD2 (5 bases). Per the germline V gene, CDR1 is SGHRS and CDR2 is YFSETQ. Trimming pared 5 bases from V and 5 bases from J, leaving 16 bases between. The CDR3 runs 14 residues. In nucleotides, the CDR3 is TGCGCCAGCAGACCGGGGATTTTGAGGGAGACCCAGTACTTC. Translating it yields CASRPGILRETQYF.

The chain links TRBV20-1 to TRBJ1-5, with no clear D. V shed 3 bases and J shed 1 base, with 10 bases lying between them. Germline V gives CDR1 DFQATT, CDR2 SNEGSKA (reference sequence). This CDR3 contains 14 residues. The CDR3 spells CSASGGQSNQPQHF. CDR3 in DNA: TGCAGTGCTAGTGGAGGGCAAAGCAATCAGCCCCAGCATTTT.

CDR3 DNA sequence: TGTGCCACCAGTGATCGGGGGAAATGGCCCCAGCATTTT. Protein product: CATSDRGKWPQHF. The V gene is TRBV24-1, the J gene TRBJ1-5; D perhaps matches TRBD1 (5 bases). Germline-derived CDR1 and CDR2 are KGHDR and SFDVKD. CDR3 size: 13 residues. Trimming stripped 3 bases from V and 9 bases from J, with 11 bases between.

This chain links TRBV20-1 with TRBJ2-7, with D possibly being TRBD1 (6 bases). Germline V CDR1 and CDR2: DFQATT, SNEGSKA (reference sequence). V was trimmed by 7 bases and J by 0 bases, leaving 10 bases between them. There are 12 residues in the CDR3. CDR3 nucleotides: TGCAGTGGACAGGAGTTCTCCTACGAGCAGTACTTC. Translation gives CSGQEFSYEQYF.

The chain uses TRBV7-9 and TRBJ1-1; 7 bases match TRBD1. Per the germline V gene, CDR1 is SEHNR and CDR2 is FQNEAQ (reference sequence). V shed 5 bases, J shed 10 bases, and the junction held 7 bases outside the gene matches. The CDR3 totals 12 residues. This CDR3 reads CASSQTGERAFF. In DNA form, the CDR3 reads TGTGCCAGCAGCCAAACAGGGGAGCGAGCTTTCTTT.

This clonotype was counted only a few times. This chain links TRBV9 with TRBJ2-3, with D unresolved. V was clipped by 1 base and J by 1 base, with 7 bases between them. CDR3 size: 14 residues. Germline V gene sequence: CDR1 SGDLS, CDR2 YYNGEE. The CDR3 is CASSVTTGTDTQYF. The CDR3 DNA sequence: TGTGCCAGCAGCGTAACGACTGGCACAGATACGCAGTATTTT.

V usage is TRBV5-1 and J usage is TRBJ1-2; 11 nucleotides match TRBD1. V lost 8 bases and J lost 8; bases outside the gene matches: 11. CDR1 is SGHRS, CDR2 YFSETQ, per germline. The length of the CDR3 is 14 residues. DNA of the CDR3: TGCGCCAGTAGCCCAAGGACAGGGGGCGACGGCTACACCTTC. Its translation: CASSPRTGGDGYTF.

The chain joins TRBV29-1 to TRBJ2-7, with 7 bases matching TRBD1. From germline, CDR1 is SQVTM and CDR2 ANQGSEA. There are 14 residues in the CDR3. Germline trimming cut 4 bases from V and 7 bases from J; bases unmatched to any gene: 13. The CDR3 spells CSVGKTGSLNEQYF. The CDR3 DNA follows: TGCAGCGTTGGGAAGACAGGGTCTCTCAATGAGCAGTACTTC.

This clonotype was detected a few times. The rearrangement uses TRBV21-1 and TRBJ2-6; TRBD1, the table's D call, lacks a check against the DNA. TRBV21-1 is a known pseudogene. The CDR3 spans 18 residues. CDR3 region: CASSKEDRRSSGANVLTF. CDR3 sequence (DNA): TGTGCCAGCAGCAAAGAGGACAGGAGGAGCTCTGGGGCCAACGTCCTGACTTTC.

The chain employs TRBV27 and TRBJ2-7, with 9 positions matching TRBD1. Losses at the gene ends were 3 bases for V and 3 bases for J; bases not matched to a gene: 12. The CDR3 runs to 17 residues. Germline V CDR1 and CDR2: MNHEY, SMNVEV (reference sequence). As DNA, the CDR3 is TGTGCCAGCAGTTTGGCTTCCACGGGACAGGGCTTCTACGAGCAGTACTTC. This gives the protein CASSLASTGQGFYEQYF.

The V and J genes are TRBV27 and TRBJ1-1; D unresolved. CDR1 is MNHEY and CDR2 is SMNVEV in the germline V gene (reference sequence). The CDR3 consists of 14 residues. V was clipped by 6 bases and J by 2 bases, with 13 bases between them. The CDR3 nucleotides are TGTGCCAGCAGAGTCGGAGTGAGAAACACTGAAGCTTTCTTT. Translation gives CASRVGVRNTEAFF.